This T cell receptor beta chain was captured by sequencing in a study of blood T cells in healthy people across ages. A second PCR of roughly 7 to 11 cycles used a sample-barcoded 5' primer and a J-beta primer mix. In TCRdb, the 5' RACE reads were re-called with MiXCR into one record per CDR3 protein. The sample carries about 780,000 distinct CDR3 sequences, approximately 59% recorded once. J gave up 7 bases and V 0 bases, and 10 bases lay outside the gene matches. Germline-derived CDR1 and CDR2 are LNHNV and YYDKDF (reference sequence). The CDR3 is 18 residues long. This chain uses TRBV15 with TRBJ2-1, with TRBD2 matching over 12 bases. Material: blood. The clonotype originates from a man aged 25-40 years in good health. The CDR3 bases are TGTGCCACCAGCAGAGAAACCTCCGGGACTAGCGGGCTGAATGAGCAGTTCTTC. This codes for CATSRETSGTSGLNEQFF.